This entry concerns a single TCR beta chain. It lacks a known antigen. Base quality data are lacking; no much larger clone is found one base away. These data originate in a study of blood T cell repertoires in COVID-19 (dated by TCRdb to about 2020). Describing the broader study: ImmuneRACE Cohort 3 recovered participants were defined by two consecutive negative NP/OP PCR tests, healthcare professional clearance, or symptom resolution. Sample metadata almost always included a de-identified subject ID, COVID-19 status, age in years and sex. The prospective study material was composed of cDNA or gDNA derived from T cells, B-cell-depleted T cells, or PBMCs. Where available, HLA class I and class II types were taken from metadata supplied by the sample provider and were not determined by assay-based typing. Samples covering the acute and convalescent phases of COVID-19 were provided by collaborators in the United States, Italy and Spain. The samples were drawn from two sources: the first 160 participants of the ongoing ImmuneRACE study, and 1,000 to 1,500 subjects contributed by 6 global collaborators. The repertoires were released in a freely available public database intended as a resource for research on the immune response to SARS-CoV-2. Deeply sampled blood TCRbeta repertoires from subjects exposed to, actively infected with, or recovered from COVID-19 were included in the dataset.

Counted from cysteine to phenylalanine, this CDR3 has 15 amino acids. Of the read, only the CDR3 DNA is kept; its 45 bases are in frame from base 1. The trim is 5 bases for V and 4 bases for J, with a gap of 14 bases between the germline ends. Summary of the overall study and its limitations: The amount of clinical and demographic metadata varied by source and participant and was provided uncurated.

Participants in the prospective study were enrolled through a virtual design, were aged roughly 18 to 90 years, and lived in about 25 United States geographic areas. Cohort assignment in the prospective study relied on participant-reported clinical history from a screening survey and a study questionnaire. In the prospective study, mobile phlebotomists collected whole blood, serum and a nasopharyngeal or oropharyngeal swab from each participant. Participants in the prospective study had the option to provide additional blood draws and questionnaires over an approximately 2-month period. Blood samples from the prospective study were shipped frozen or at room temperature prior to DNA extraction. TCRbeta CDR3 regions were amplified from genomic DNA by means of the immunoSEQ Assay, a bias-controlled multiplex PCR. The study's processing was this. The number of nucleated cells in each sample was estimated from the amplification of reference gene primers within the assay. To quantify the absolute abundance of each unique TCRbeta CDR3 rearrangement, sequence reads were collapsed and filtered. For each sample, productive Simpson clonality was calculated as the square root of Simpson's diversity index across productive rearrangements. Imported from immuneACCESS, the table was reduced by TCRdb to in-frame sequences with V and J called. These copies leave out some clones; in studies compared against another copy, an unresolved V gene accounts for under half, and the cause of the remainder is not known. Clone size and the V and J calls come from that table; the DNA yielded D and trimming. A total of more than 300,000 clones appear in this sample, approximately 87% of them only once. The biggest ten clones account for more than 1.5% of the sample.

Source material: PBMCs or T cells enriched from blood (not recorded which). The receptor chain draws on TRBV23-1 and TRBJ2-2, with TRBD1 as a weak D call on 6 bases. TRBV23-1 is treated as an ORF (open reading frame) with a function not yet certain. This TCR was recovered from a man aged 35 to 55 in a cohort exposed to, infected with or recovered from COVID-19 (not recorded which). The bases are TGCGCCAGCAGTTTCAGGGGCGACGGCACCGGGGAGCTGTTTTTT. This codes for CASSFRGDGTGELFF.